This T cell receptor beta chain was captured by sequencing in a study of blood T cell repertoires in COVID-19. CDR3 size: 15 residues. After removal of 4 bases from V and 7 bases from J, the junction contained 6 bases not matched to a gene. Germline CDR1 reads SGHDT; CDR2 reads YYEEEE. Profiled with immunoSEQ multiplex PCR; TCRdb holds only in-frame clones, not every one. The table includes over 200,000 clones, approximately 91% detected once. The TCR sequence derives from a man between 60 and 75 years old who had recovered from COVID-19. The rearrangement links TRBV5-6 to TRBJ1-4; 11 bases are shared with TRBD1. Sequencing was performed on peripheral blood. CDR3 amino acids: CASSLLGTGGEKLFF. CDR3 DNA sequence: TGTGCCAGCAGCCTTTTAGGGACAGGGGGTGAAAAACTGTTTTTT.